The rows below give T cell receptor beta chains drawn from one sample of a study of T-cell memory formation after mild COVID-19. TCRdb reanalysed the 5' RACE reads using MiXCR and keeps one entry per CDR3 protein. The sample holds hundreds of thousands of distinct CDR3 sequences, roughly 19% seen once. Sequenced input: PBMCs or a T cell subset sorted from them (not recorded which). Receptor source: a man younger than 35 who had mild COVID-19 (a few samples of this study predate the infection). Cell type and time point are not known. Each CDR3 is given with its conserved first and last residue. D genes are given only for firm matches. Clone size, where shown, is once, few, many, or a class for clones that have expanded.

TRBJ1-5 TRBD1 - TRBV3-1 TGTGCCAGCAGTCAAACCGGGACAGGAATCCATCAGCCCCAGCATTTT CASSQTGTGIHQPQHF
TRBJ2-2 - - TRBV3-1 TGTGCCAGCAGCCATGAGTACACCGGGGAGCTGTTTTTT CASSHEYTGELFF
TRBJ2-1 - - TRBV10-3 TGTGCCATATCGACAAGGGGTGGTGAGCAGTTCTTC CAISTRGGEQFF
TRBJ2-3 - many TRBV12-3/TRBV12-4 TGTGCCAGCAGCTTAGGGGGATCAGATACGCAGTATTTT CASSLGGSDTQYF
TRBJ2-1 - few TRBV25-1 TGTGCCAGCAGTGTCCGGGGGGCCAGGATATACAATGAGCAGTTCTTC CASSVRGARIYNEQFF
TRBJ1-1 - - TRBV29-1 TGCAGCGTTATCCAGGGTTTTAACACTGAAGCTTTCTTT CSVIQGFNTEAFF
TRBJ2-3 - - TRBV28 TGTGCCAGCAGTTCGTTCGCGGTCAGCACAGATACGCAGTATTTT CASSSFAVSTDTQYF
TRBJ2-5 - many TRBV4-2 TGTGCCAGCAGCCAGGGGCCCGGGGAGACCCAGTACTTC CASSQGPGETQYF
TRBJ2-5 - - TRBV25-1 TGTGCCAGCAGTGAAGGGCGGGGCCACGTGGAGACCCAGTACTTC CASSEGRGHVETQYF
TRBJ2-5 - - TRBV14 TGTGCCAGTCGAGAGAGGGGGGCCGGGGAGACCCAGTACTTC CASRERGAGETQYF
TRBJ1-1 TRBD1 - TRBV18 TGTGCCAGCTCACCACTACAGGGGGGAGAAACTGAAGCTTTCTTT CASSPLQGGETEAFF
TRBJ2-2 - - TRBV6-2/TRBV6-3 TGTGCCAGCGGGCAGGGGAGGTTCAGCGGGGAGCTGTTTTTT CASGQGRFSGELFF
TRBJ1-2 TRBD1 few TRBV4-2 TGTGCCAGCAGCCTCCCGGGACAGGTGGATGGCTACACCTTC CASSLPGQVDGYTF
TRBJ1-3 - few TRBV15 TGTGCCACCAGCAGAGATCCAGGGCCTGGAAACACCATATATTTT CATSRDPGPGNTIYF
TRBJ2-1 TRBD2 - TRBV6-1 TGTGCCAGCAGTGGGCGGGGGGGCCCCTACAATGAGCAGTTCTTC CASSGRGGPYNEQFF
TRBJ1-1 - - TRBV13 TGTGCCAGCAGCGAACAAAATTTTGCTTTCTTT CASSEQNFAFF
TRBJ2-7 - - TRBV4-2 TGTGCCAGCAGCCAAGATTGGGGCTATGCCTACGAGCAGTACTTC CASSQDWGYAYEQYF
TRBJ2-7 - - TRBV29-1 TGCAGCGCCCGCCATCGTGGTCAAGATTACTACGAGCAGTACTTC CSARHRGQDYYEQYF
TRBJ2-2 - once TRBV7-9 TGTGCCAGCAGTGACAGAGAACAGGGCGCCGGGGAGCTGTTTTTT CASSDREQGAGELFF
TRBJ1-5 - - TRBV15 TGTGCCACCAGCACTGGTCAGGGGTGGGGCAATCAGCCCCAGCATTTT CATSTGQGWGNQPQHF
TRBJ2-5 - - TRBV7-2 TGTGCCAGCAGCCCCGGCAGGGCTAGAGAGACCCAGTACTTC CASSPGRARETQYF
TRBJ2-5 - - TRBV24-1 TGTGCCACCAGTGATTTGTACAGTGAGACCCAGTACTTC CATSDLYSETQYF
TRBJ2-3 - many TRBV6-4 TGTGCCAGCAGTGACGGGCCCACAGATACGCAGTATTTT CASSDGPTDTQYF
TRBJ1-3 - - TRBV20-1 TGCAGTGCTAGAGGACATGTTGGAAACACCATATATTTT CSARGHVGNTIYF
TRBJ2-7 TRBD1 - TRBV27 TGTGCCAGCGGTAGGACAGGGATGTCCTACGAGCAGTACTTC CASGRTGMSYEQYF
TRBJ2-3 TRBD2 - TRBV20-1 TGCAGTGCTATGGCGGGGGGATCCTATAGCACAGATACGCAGTATTTT CSAMAGGSYSTDTQYF
TRBJ2-7 TRBD1 - TRBV20-1 TGCAGTGCTAGTGGGACAGGGCCCTACGAGCAGTACTTC CSASGTGPYEQYF
TRBJ1-2 - many TRBV2 TGTGCCAGCAGTGAGTCTAGGGGATGGCAGACTCGCTATGGCTACACCTTC CASSESRGWQTRYGYTF
TRBJ2-1 - - TRBV12-3/TRBV12-4 TGTGCCAGCAGCGTGGCTGACGGTGGCTACAATGAGCAGTTCTTC CASSVADGGYNEQFF
TRBJ2-3 TRBD2 few TRBV20-1 TGCAGTGCTAGCAAAACTAGCGGGGGGACAGATACGCAGTATTTT CSASKTSGGTDTQYF
TRBJ2-3 - - TRBV9 TGTGCCAGCAGCGTAGACAGGTCCACAGATACGCAGTATTTT CASSVDRSTDTQYF
TRBJ2-7 - - TRBV9 TGTGCCAGCAGCCCTTCGGGTACCTACGAGCAGTACTTC CASSPSGTYEQYF
TRBJ1-5 - - TRBV28 TGTGCCAGCAGTCAAACAGCACAGCCCCAGCATTTT CASSQTAQPQHF
TRBJ2-1 - few TRBV7-6 TGTGCCAGCAGCTTTACATGGGGGGTCGACTACAATGAGCAGTTCTTC CASSFTWGVDYNEQFF
TRBJ2-1 TRBD2 few TRBV29-1 TGCAGCGTTGGTCCTAGCGGGGGGGAGCAGTTCTTC CSVGPSGGEQFF
TRBJ2-7 - many TRBV7-6 TGTGCCAGCAGCGATGGGACCTACGAGCAGTACTTC CASSDGTYEQYF
TRBJ1-1 - - TRBV4-1 TGCGCCAGCAGCCAAGGACAGCCCTCTTTGAGAACTGAAGCTTTCTTT CASSQGQPSLRTEAFF
TRBJ2-1 - few TRBV5-1 TGCGCCAGCAGCGCAACCGGGGCCTACAATGAGCAGTTCTTC CASSATGAYNEQFF
TRBJ1-1 - - TRBV27 TGTGCCAGCAAAACCGACGGGTTGAACACTGAAGCTTTCTTT CASKTDGLNTEAFF
TRBJ2-5 - - TRBV20-1 TGCAGTGGGGACAACCAAGAGACCCAGTACTTC CSGDNQETQYF
TRBJ1-1 - few TRBV6-1 TGTGCCAGCAGTGGGTGGAGGGGCGGCACTGAAGCTTTCTTT CASSGWRGGTEAFF
TRBJ2-1 - - TRBV27 TGTGCCAGCAGATTAAGTACAGGAGGGTATGAGCAGTTCTTC CASRLSTGGYEQFF
TRBJ2-2 - - TRBV6-6 TGTGCCAGCAGTGGACAGCGGAACACCGGGGAGCTGTTTTTT CASSGQRNTGELFF
TRBJ2-3 TRBD2 - TRBV5-1 TGCGCCAGCAGCGGAAGCGGGGGGGCCGGAGATACGCAGTATTTT CASSGSGGAGDTQYF
TRBJ2-1 TRBD1 - TRBV7-9 TGTGCCAGCAGCTTAGCCAGGACAGGCGAGCAGTTCTTC CASSLARTGEQFF
TRBJ1-1 TRBD1 - TRBV7-9 TGTGCCAGCAGCCAGACAGGGGAAAAAGCTTTCTTT CASSQTGEKAFF
TRBJ1-4 TRBD1 few TRBV15 TGTGCCACCAGCAAGGGGGGGCGACAGGGTCGAGAAAAACTGTTTTTT CATSKGGRQGREKLFF